The source of this T cell receptor (beta chain) is a study of vaccination and CD4 T cells after COVID-19. About the study: Stimulation of the cells used overlapping spike peptide pools from SARS-CoV-2 and from the common cold coronaviruses HCoV-NL63, HCoV-OC43 and HCoV-229E.

As for treatment: approximately 9-day PBMC culture with coronavirus spike peptide pools or control peptides (ViraFEST assay). Fresh replacement IL-2 medium substituted for half the medium on days 3 and 7. Comments on this clonotype: The antigen remains unidentified.

An Oncomine TCR Beta short-read assay was used to sequence the DNA from cultured CD4+ T cells. Using its own MiXCR run on the PCR reads, TCRdb lists one record per CDR3 protein. The sample lists about 21,000 distinct CDR3 sequences; less than 60% were seen once. The CDR3 loop spans 11 amino acids. V lost 1 base and J 4 bases, leaving 4 bases between the germline ends. Germline-derived CDR1 and CDR2 are GTSNPN and SVGIG (reference sequence). Sequencing input: CD4+ T cells from blood, cultured in vitro. The sequence came from a human donor who had recovered from COVID-19. This chain uses TRBV30 with TRBJ2-5; no definite D call. CDR3 coding DNA: TGTGCCTGGAGTGGAGGAGAGACCCAGTACTTC. This gives the protein CAWSGGETQYF.